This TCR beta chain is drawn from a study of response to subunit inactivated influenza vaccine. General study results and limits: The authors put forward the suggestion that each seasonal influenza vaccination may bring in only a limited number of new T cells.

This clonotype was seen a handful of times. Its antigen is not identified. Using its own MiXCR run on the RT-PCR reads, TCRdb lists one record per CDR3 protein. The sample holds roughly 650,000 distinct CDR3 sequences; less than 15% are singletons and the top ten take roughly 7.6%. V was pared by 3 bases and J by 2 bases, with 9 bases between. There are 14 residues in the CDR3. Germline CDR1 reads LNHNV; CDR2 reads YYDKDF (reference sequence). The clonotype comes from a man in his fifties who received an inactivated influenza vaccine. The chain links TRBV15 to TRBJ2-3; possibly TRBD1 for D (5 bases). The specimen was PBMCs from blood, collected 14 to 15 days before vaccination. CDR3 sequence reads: CATSRTDVTDTQYF. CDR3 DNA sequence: TGTGCCACCAGCAGGACAGACGTCACAGATACGCAGTATTTT.